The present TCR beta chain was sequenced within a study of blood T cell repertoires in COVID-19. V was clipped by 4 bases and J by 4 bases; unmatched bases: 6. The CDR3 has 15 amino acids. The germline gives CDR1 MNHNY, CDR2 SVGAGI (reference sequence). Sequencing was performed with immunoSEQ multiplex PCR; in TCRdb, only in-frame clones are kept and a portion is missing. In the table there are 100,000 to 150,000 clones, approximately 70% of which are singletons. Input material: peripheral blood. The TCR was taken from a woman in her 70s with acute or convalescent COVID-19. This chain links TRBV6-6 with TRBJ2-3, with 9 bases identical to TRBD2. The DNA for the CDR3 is TGTGCCAGCAGTTTGGGACTAGCCGGTGCAGATACGCAGTATTTT. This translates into CASSLGLAGADTQYF.